The 9 T cell receptor beta chains in this list originate from one sample, sequenced in a study of glioma-infiltrating T cells after dendritic cell vaccination. Profiling relied on immunoSEQ multiplex PCR, and the TCRdb table lists in-frame clones only, not all of them. The table includes under 100,000 clones, over 65% detected once. The sample was blood, taken before dendritic cell vaccination. Every receptor here comes from a human donor with glioblastoma.

This sequence joins TRBV2 and TRBJ1-5; tentatively, D is TRBD1 (5 bases). The germline V gene has CDR1 SNHLY and CDR2 FYNNEI. V was trimmed by 6 bases and J by 0 bases, leaving 15 bases between them. The length of the CDR3 is 16 residues. CDR3: CASRIREYYSNQPQHF. In DNA form, the CDR3 reads TGTGCCAGCAGGATCAGGGAATATTATAGCAATCAGCCCCAGCATTTT.

J is TRBJ2-5 and V is TRBV5-4, with 14 positions matching TRBD2. CDR1 and CDR2 from the germline V gene are SGHNT and YYREEE (reference sequence). This CDR3 is built from 18 residues. The trim removed 5 bases at V and 0 bases at J, leaving 9 bases unmatched. CDR3 DNA: TGTGCCAGCAGTCCCGGACTAGCGGGGGGACTGTACCAAGAGACCCAGTACTTC. It is translated as CASSPGLAGGLYQETQYF.

This chain uses TRBV11-2 with TRBJ1-6; TRBD1 matches at 7 bases. The CDR3 covers 15 residues. Trimming took 6 bases from V and 4 from J; bases not matched to a gene: 6. Germline lookup yields CDR1 SGHAT and CDR2 FQNNGV. Here the CDR3 DNA reads TGTGCCAGCAGGAACGGACAGGAGTATAATTCACCCCTCCACTTT. Protein sequence: CASRNGQEYNSPLHF.

This chain uses TRBV6-5 with TRBJ2-7, with 12 bases lining up with TRBD2. This CDR3 comprises 15 residues. The germline V gene has CDR1 MNHEY and CDR2 SVGAGI. Germline trimming cut 0 bases from V and 6 bases from J; bases unmatched to any gene: 3. This CDR3 reads CASSYSKGLAGEQYF. CDR3 bases: TGTGCCAGCAGTTACTCAAAGGGACTAGCGGGCGAGCAGTACTTC.

With regard to this clone: The junction does not match germline at one end; this may be a read error. This rearrangement joins TRBV11-2 to TRBJ2-7; 11 bases agree with TRBD2. This CDR3 has 13 amino acids. The germline V gene encodes CDR1 SGHAT and CDR2 FQNNGV. This CDR3 reads CASSLGGLAETGF. The CDR3 nucleotides read TGTGCCAGCAGCTTAGGGGGACTAGCGGAGACGGGATTC. The variable domain in full, with the rest retrieved from reference TRBV11-2 and TRBJ2-7, is EAGVAQSPRYKIIEKRQSVAFWCNPISGHATLYWYQQILGQGPKLLIQFQNNGVVDDSQLPKDRFSAERLKGVDSTLKIQPAKLEDSAVYLCASSLGGLAETGFGPGTRLTVT.

J is TRBJ2-7 and V is TRBV14; weak D call: TRBD1 (5 bases). Trimming left V 1 base short and J 5 bases short, with 15 bases between. The germline CDR1 and CDR2 sequences are SGHDN and FVKESK. The CDR3 spans 15 residues. CDR3 DNA: TGTGCCAGCAGCCAAGCAGTGGGCAGGGCCCACGAGCAGTACTTC. Translation gives CASSQAVGRAHEQYF.

This CDR3 is CASSTLGPGVQPQHF. The CDR3 DNA reads as TGTGCCAGTAGTACACTTGGGCCCGGGGTTCAGCCCCAGCATTTT. The chain couples TRBV19 to TRBJ1-5; no reliable D call. V was clipped by 4 bases and J by 6 bases, with 16 bases between them. Germline V CDR1 and CDR2: LNHDA, SQIVND (reference sequence). This CDR3 has 15 amino acids.

The chain couples TRBV5-6 to TRBJ1-4; no clear D gene. The V and J ends lost 0 bases and 5 bases respectively, with 11 bases between them. Germline V lookup: CDR1 SGHDT, CDR2 YYEEEE. CDR3 length: 15 residues. CDR3 residues: CASSLARATNEKLFF. In nucleotides, the CDR3 is TGTGCCAGCAGCTTGGCGAGGGCCACGAATGAAAAACTGTTTTTT.

Only one count was recorded for this clone. This chain links TRBV9 with TRBJ1-5; D is perhaps TRBD1 (5 bases). This CDR3 spans 16 amino acids. CDR1 and CDR2 (germline): SGDLS, YYNGEE. V was trimmed by 3 bases and J by 3 bases, leaving 16 bases between them. CDR3 loop: CASSAGGGTVNQPQHF. The CDR3 DNA sequence: TGTGCCAGCAGCGCAGGCGGGGGTACGGTCAATCAGCCCCAGCATTTT.